This T cell receptor beta chain derives from a study of blood T cell repertoires in COVID-19. Study-level background: Sample material is recorded as cDNA or gDNA derived from T cells, B-cell-depleted T cells, or PBMCs.

Everyone who took part was 18 to 89 years old, and they came from some 23 US areas. The study assigned cohorts using participant-reported clinical history. The CDR3 length is 15 residues. Per the germline V gene, CDR1 is LNHDA and CDR2 is SQIVND (reference sequence). Losses at the gene ends were 7 bases for V and 9 bases for J; bases not matched to a gene: 13. How the authors handled the data: Estimated nucleated cell counts came from reference gene primer amplification. Clones were sequenced by immunoSEQ multiplex PCR, and TCRdb holds only the in-frame ones, with some missing. V, J and clone size reflect that table, while D and trimming were determined from the DNA. The data hold about 270,000 clones, with 70% to 90% observed a single time.

This sequence joins TRBV19 and TRBJ2-1; TRBD1 aligns across 9 bases. Sequenced input: PBMCs or T cells enriched from blood (not recorded which). This clonotype originated in a woman younger than 45 with acute COVID-19. CDR3 sequence (DNA): TGTGCCAGTACCCCCGGGACAGGGACCGTCGGTGAGCAGTTCTTC. Amino acid sequence: CASTPGTGTVGEQFF.